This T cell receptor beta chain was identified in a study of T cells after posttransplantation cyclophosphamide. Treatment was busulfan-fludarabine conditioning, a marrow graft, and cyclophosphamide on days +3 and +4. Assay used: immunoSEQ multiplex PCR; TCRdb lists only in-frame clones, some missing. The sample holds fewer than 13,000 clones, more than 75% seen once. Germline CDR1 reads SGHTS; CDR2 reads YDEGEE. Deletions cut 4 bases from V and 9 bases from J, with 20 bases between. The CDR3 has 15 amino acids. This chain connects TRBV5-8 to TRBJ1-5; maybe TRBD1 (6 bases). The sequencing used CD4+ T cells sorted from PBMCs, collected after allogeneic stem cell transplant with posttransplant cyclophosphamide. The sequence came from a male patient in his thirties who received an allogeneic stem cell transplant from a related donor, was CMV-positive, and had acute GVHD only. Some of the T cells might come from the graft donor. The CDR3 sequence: CASSIGADSLRPQHF. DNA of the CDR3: TGTGCCAGCAGCATAGGGGCGGACAGTTTAAGGCCCCAGCATTTT.